This T cell receptor beta chain was identified in a study of T cell responses to AZD1222 COVID-19 vaccine. Profiling relied on immunoSEQ multiplex PCR, and the TCRdb table lists in-frame clones only, not all of them. The repertoire has roughly 150,000 clones, roughly 91% of them found once; the top ten carry 7.5% to 9.5%. Of note for this clone: Its specificity is unknown.

Trimming cost V 3 bases and J 10 bases, with 10 bases left between them. CDR3 length: 13 residues. Germline CDR1 is MRHNA and CDR2 is SNTAGT. Study-wide results and limits: Clonal diversity was possibly underestimated; the donors were predominantly white British and more often female.

The genes are TRBV6-4 and TRBJ1-6; no clear D gene. The material was peripheral blood, obtained on day 0 of AZD1222 vaccination. This clonotype was sampled from an adult in good health. CDR3 in DNA: TGTGCCAGCAGTGAGGAGGAGCACTCACCCCTCCACTTT. Its translation: CASSEEEHSPLHF.